This is a list of T cell receptor beta chains from one sample in a study of OX40 agonist ivuxolimab in advanced cancers. TCRdb keeps only in-frame clones here, not all; method: immunoSEQ multiplex PCR. The sample includes under 80,000 clones, around 84% of them seen just once. Specimen: CD4+ or CD8+ T cells sorted from blood, collected in a trial of the OX40 agonist ivuxolimab. All receptors derive from an adult with an advanced solid tumor such as melanoma, head and neck, liver or kidney cancer. Both conserved end residues are part of each CDR3. Each record gives: CDR3 protein, V gene, J gene, clone size. Clone size is not always given. Where it is, it says once, few, many or a class for expanded clones.

CASSVGYGGGASETQYF,TRBV9,TRBJ2-5,-
CASSFYRSSGSSYEQYF,TRBV7-9,TRBJ2-7,-
CSAWTSGSGDTQYF,TRBV29-1,TRBJ2-3,-
CASRGGASNEQFF,TRBV7-2,TRBJ2-1,-
CAWSGAGDRLFF,TRBV30,TRBJ1-4,-
CASSRQGDYGYTF,TRBV18,TRBJ1-2,-
CASITPGAMNTEAFF,TRBV5-8,TRBJ1-1,-
CASGLSLPYEQYF,TRBV6-1,TRBJ2-7,once
CASSYLAGANEQYF,TRBV6-5,TRBJ2-7,-
CSVEGGASEAFF,TRBV29-1,TRBJ1-1,-
CASSQVSWGSTDTQYF,TRBV4-1,TRBJ2-3,-
CASSDPRQGAYGYTF,TRBV25-1,TRBJ1-2,-
CASSLYALQSSYEQYF,TRBV27,TRBJ2-7,-
CASSTSTILGPETQYF,TRBV5-1,TRBJ2-5,-
CASSPGEGASNQPQHF,TRBV7-8,TRBJ1-5,-
CASSLGTSRETQYF,TRBV5-4,TRBJ2-5,-
CASSLPMAGYNEQFF,TRBV5-4,TRBJ2-1,-
CASTALRGGSSGYTF,TRBV2,TRBJ1-2,-
CSARPEDEQYF,TRBV20-1,TRBJ2-7,-
CASSAIQGNGYEQYF,TRBV6-1,TRBJ2-7,-
CASSLRGQNTEAFF,TRBV18,TRBJ1-1,-
CASSTVGAGLSYEQYF,TRBV28,TRBJ2-7,-
CASSFPGAYEQYF,TRBV28,TRBJ2-7,-
CASTRDRSSYEQYF,TRBV4-1,TRBJ2-7,-
CASSLVWGDLPGWDTQYF,TRBV27,TRBJ2-3,-
CASSYSRQRERIGNTIYF,TRBV6-7,TRBJ1-3,-
CASSSLNQNSPLHF,TRBV7-9,TRBJ1-6,-
CAWSPRPNSPLHF,TRBV30,TRBJ1-6,-
CASSPGTGVGYTF,TRBV7-2,TRBJ1-2,-
CASSLAGTAPNQPQHF,TRBV7-8,TRBJ1-5,-
CSGTSGGADEQFF,TRBV29-1,TRBJ2-1,-
CASSRQGGFVYEQYF,TRBV5-4,TRBJ2-7,-
CASSLRGGLDYEQYF,TRBV7-2,TRBJ2-7,once
CASSARTSGSYEQYF,TRBV19,TRBJ2-7,-
CASSGQGGTEAFF,TRBV14,TRBJ1-1,-
CALVVSSGADEQYF,TRBV30,TRBJ2-7,-